A selection of T cell receptor beta chains follows, all from one sample in a study of cytomegalovirus exposure and HLA in healthy donors. Repertoires were generated with immunoSEQ multiplex PCR, while TCRdb's copy carries only in-frame clones and drops some. The data show 80,000 to 95,000 clones, roughly 63% seen once. Sequencing was performed on PBMCs. The source of these receptors is a woman aged 25-40 years in good health and CMV-seronegative. Each CDR3 is given with its conserved first and last residue. D genes are given only for firm matches. Clone size is given for some rows only: seen once, a few or many times, or a class if the clone is expanded.

D: TRBD1; size: -; V: TRBV19; J: TRBJ1-6; CDR3: CASSARDSASPLHF; DNA: TGTGCCAGTAGTGCCAGGGACAGCGCCTCACCCCTCCACTTT
D: TRBD1; size: once; V: TRBV5-1; J: TRBJ2-7; CDR3: CASSSGTGRNYEQYF; DNA: TGCGCCAGCAGCTCCGGGACAGGGAGAAACTACGAGCAGTACTTC
D: TRBD1; size: -; V: TRBV30; J: TRBJ1-4; CDR3: CASRSGTGGEKLFF; DNA: TGTGCCTCCCGCTCCGGGACAGGTGGAGAAAAACTGTTTTTT
D: -; size: -; V: TRBV7-2; J: TRBJ2-6; CDR3: CASSPETGGANVLTF; DNA: TGTGCCAGCAGCCCCGAGACGGGTGGGGCCAACGTCCTGACTTTC
D: TRBD2; size: once; V: TRBV4-2; J: TRBJ2-1; CDR3: CASSHQREWGNEQFF; DNA: TGTGCCAGCAGCCACCAGCGGGAGTGGGGCAATGAGCAGTTCTTC
D: -; size: few; V: TRBV5-1; J: TRBJ2-7; CDR3: CASSLGGSREQYF; DNA: TGCGCCAGCAGCTTGGGAGGGTCCCGCGAGCAGTACTTC
D: -; size: -; V: TRBV29-1; J: TRBJ1-2; CDR3: CSVDGGGYTF; DNA: TGCAGCGTTGATGGCGGGGGCTACACCTTC
D: TRBD1; size: -; V: TRBV5-8; J: TRBJ1-4; CDR3: CASSRGTGPADEKLFF; DNA: TGTGCCAGCAGCCGAGGGACAGGACCTGCTGATGAAAAACTGTTTTTT
D: TRBD1; size: -; V: TRBV6-5; J: TRBJ1-5; CDR3: CASSSLSGTGNQPQHF; DNA: TGTGCCAGCAGTTCATTGTCCGGGACAGGCAATCAGCCCCAGCATTTT
D: TRBD1; size: -; V: TRBV14; J: TRBJ2-7; CDR3: CASSPRTGGSDEQYF; DNA: TGTGCCAGCAGCCCCCGGACAGGGGGGAGTGACGAGCAGTACTTC
D: TRBD1; size: -; V: TRBV5-1; J: TRBJ1-1; CDR3: CASSLTTGGNTEAFF; DNA: TGCGCCAGCAGCTTGACGACAGGGGGCAACACTGAAGCTTTCTTT
D: TRBD1; size: -; V: TRBV13; J: TRBJ1-3; CDR3: CASSSPGGGNTIYF; DNA: TGTGCCAGCAGCTCCCCAGGGGGTGGAAACACCATATATTTT
D: TRBD2; size: -; V: TRBV29-1; J: TRBJ2-3; CDR3: CSVQRGSTDTQYF; DNA: TGCAGCGTTCAGCGGGGAAGCACAGATACGCAGTATTTT
D: -; size: -; V: TRBV2; J: TRBJ2-3; CDR3: CASRSMADTQYF; DNA: TGTGCCAGCAGGAGCATGGCAGATACGCAGTATTTT
D: -; size: few; V: TRBV29-1; J: TRBJ1-4; CDR3: CSVGQGGEKLFF; DNA: TGCAGCGTTGGACAAGGGGGTGAAAAACTGTTTTTT
D: -; size: -; V: TRBV5-1; J: TRBJ1-2; CDR3: CASSSRLLSGHYTF; DNA: TGCGCCAGCAGCAGCCGGTTGCTTAGCGGGCACTACACCTTC
D: TRBD2; size: -; V: TRBV11-2; J: TRBJ2-1; CDR3: CASSLTSGGIGSYNEQFF; DNA: TGTGCCAGCAGCTTAACTAGCGGGGGTATTGGGTCCTACAATGAGCAGTTCTTC
D: -; size: -; V: TRBV12-5; J: TRBJ1-1; CDR3: CASGLRQGNTEAFF; DNA: TGTGCTAGTGGTTTAAGGCAGGGGAACACTGAAGCTTTCTTT
D: -; size: -; V: TRBV28; J: TRBJ1-5; CDR3: CASSIGGQPQHF; DNA: TGTGCCAGCAGCATAGGGGGTCAGCCCCAGCATTTT
D: TRBD1; size: -; V: TRBV11-2; J: TRBJ2-7; CDR3: CASSLRRTGAYEQYF; DNA: TGTGCCAGCAGCTTACGACGGACAGGGGCCTACGAGCAGTACTTC
D: -; size: -; V: TRBV7-2; J: TRBJ2-1; CDR3: CASSLVTVYNEQFF; DNA: TGTGCCAGCAGCTTAGTGACTGTATACAATGAGCAGTTCTTC
D: -; size: -; V: TRBV7-9; J: TRBJ2-3; CDR3: CASQKRGTFGERTDTQYF; DNA: TGTGCCAGCCAAAAACGAGGGACTTTCGGAGAGAGAACAGATACGCAGTATTTT
D: -; size: -; V: TRBV4-2; J: TRBJ2-7; CDR3: CASSPWSTNEQYF; DNA: TGTGCCAGCAGCCCCTGGTCCACAAACGAGCAGTACTTC
D: TRBD2; size: few; V: TRBV29-1; J: TRBJ2-3; CDR3: CSVKPSGRDTDTQYF; DNA: TGCAGCGTGAAACCTAGCGGGAGGGACACAGATACGCAGTATTTT
D: -; size: many; V: TRBV4-1; J: TRBJ1-2; CDR3: CASSFTLLRDKGYGYTF; DNA: TGCGCCAGCAGCTTTACGCTACTCCGGGACAAGGGATATGGCTACACCTTC
D: TRBD2; size: -; V: TRBV7-8; J: TRBJ2-7; CDR3: CASSLGTSGGGVDEQYF; DNA: TGTGCCAGCAGCTTAGGGACTAGCGGGGGAGGAGTAGACGAGCAGTACTTC
D: -; size: -; V: TRBV5-1; J: TRBJ2-5; CDR3: CASSLAGREQETQYF; DNA: TGCGCCAGCAGCTTGGCCGGGCGGGAACAAGAGACCCAGTACTTC